This note documents a single TCR beta chain sequence. Its antigen is unknown. No base quality information exists; no much larger clone differs at one position. This entry belongs to a study of cytomegalovirus exposure and HLA in healthy donors (dated 2017 in TCRdb). Study-wide context: According to an earlier analysis of a few hundred of the donors, some 180 million T cells yielded approximately 120 million unique TCR beta sequences and 250 to 350 Gb of sequence data. Roughly 300 gigabases of sequencing data and around 85 million unique TCR sequences made up an early release that covered under 750 HLA-typed donors. The genetic ancestry cluster associated with self-reported Caucasian donors included over 65% of the roughly 400 genotyped donors. The aim of the study was to test whether cataloging public T cell receptors could identify signatures of past pathogen exposure. The study profiled the T cell repertoires of hundreds of subjects by immunosequencing and related them to cytomegalovirus serostatus. In addition to the first cohort of 666 subjects, a separate validation cohort of approximately 130 different subjects was used. To predict cytomegalovirus infection status, the study brought together high-throughput TCR immunosequencing, statistical association of individual TCRs with disease status, and machine learning. A later analysis re-analyzed previously published TCR beta repertoires from 500 to 700 donors and added high-resolution HLA genotyping to study TCR occurrence patterns. The later analysis used no new phenotypic data to find candidate immune exposures, relying instead on TCR beta sequences and their occurrence across donors. To decide whether each TCR beta V gene segment behaved as functional or pseudogenic, an earlier analysis of fewer than 750 of the donors relied on high-throughput TCR beta sequencing. Donor age, sex, ethnicity and CMV serostatus were collected together with the repertoire data. In a later genetic analysis, genome-wide SNP genotypes for about three fifths of the roughly 670 donors were used, and that subset was treated as a discovery cohort. All discovery cohort repertoires had been generated using a single sequencing platform. Both class I and class II loci were covered by HLA typing, at four-digit resolution. Typing coverage differed by locus: A, B, C, DRB1 and DQB1 were typed in about 629-640 donors, DQA1 in 500 to 550, DPA1 in roughly 590, and DPB1 in 450 to 490. Roughly five DR-DQ haplotypes were treated as single units for association and clustering because of strong linkage in the cohort. Across roughly 420 genotyped donors of the cohort, an average of about 240,000 unique TCR beta nucleotide sequences per donor were sequenced, and about a sixth of those sequences were non-productive. The investigation overall reported the following: A further reported finding was that TCR beta sequences accurately predicted the HLA-A and HLA-B alleles for most subjects in the first cohort. According to a later analysis, parvovirus B19, influenza, CMV and Epstein-Barr virus appeared linked to several top co-occurrence clusters. In the study, around 150 TCR beta chains were listed as associated with cytomegalovirus. A later analysis found that most CMV-associated TCR beta chains appeared HLA-restricted, with HLA associations seemingly driven largely by CMV exposure. At a false discovery rate of 0.05, a later analysis linked approximately 18,000 TCR beta sequences to specific HLA alleles. In a later genetic analysis, fewer N-insertions in productive TCRs were reported among donors in an Asian-associated ancestry cluster than the roughly 710-donor mean. The 87-base-pair reads could not distinguish some IMGT-functional V segments, including TRBV6-2 and TRBV6-3, so those segments were excluded. CMV serostatus was the only immune exposure information available for the cohort. The authors suggested that the approach could potentially be generalized to other disease states and immunological phenotypes. The sequencing pipeline was judged likely to have produced a cluster of highly shared sequence variants as a technical artifact. The classifier was reported to diagnose cytomegalovirus status with high specificity and sensitivity in both the original and validation cohorts. Sequencing depth was assumed to be roughly uniform across donors in the presence/absence analyses, though that assumption may not hold. In vitro tests confirmed that a few of the cytomegalovirus-associated TCR beta chains recognize cytomegalovirus antigens. Assigning TCR associations to individual alleles was difficult when HLA alleles, especially DR and DQ, strongly co-occurred. Correlated functional status among segregating V segments might be attributable to linkage disequilibrium, but an unknown experimental factor could not be ruled out. HLA typing was unavailable for some donors at each locus, so association tests used only the typed subset. A later analysis found that TCR association rates varied across HLA loci, with DRB1 alleles showing the most associated TCRs and HLA-C alleles the fewest. In this cohort, only TCR beta chains were sequenced, and detectable features were limited by the absence of alpha or paired-chain data. Broadly in line with IMGT annotations, most TCR beta V segments showed up in productive rearrangements about 87% or about 30% of the time in an earlier analysis of 587 of the donors. Most TCR sequences were seen in very few donors, while some public TCRs were found in many individuals. V-gene and J-gene trimming of TCR beta chains was associated with a missense DCLRE1C variant in a later genetic analysis, and the association was replicated in an independent cohort. In a later analysis, HLA-associated TCR beta chains were found to be more clonally expanded and to have lower generation probabilities than equally common non-associated chains. Because counts were too low, seventeen rarely observed V segments, including chromosome 9 orphons, were left out of the earlier analysis of some 600 of the donors.

The cohort consisted of 666 healthy bone marrow donors. At the time of sampling, all cohort members were nominally healthy, though unrecorded immune exposures were likely present. The donor was CMV seronegative and was included in the group of around 320 seronegative cohort members. Each donor provided a peripheral blood sample, and peripheral blood mononuclear cells were used for TCR beta sequencing. Genomic DNA was extracted from the blood cell samples with the Qiagen DNeasy Blood Extraction Kit. CDR3 length: 16 amino acids, cysteine to phenylalanine. CDR3 DNA is the only sequence kept; it has 48 bases, read in frame from the first base. V ends up 2 bases short and J 1 base short, with an unmatched junction base count of 7. CDR1 LNHNV and CDR2 YYDKDF were looked up in the germline V gene (reference sequence). Libraries were made using the immunoSEQ multiplex PCR assay. The multiplex PCR relied on a mix of 60 forward primers for TCR Vbeta segments and 13 reverse primers for TCR Jbeta segments. Amplification of the CDR3 region of rearranged TCR beta genes was performed with a multiplex PCR assay on genomic DNA. The amplified TCR beta libraries were sequenced on the Illumina HiSeq System as 87-base-pair reads. The original pipeline was this. A later analysis tallied some 79 million unique TCR beta chains across the 666 repertoires, and around 12 million of those chains were shared by two or more donors. Raw reads were error-corrected and collapsed into unique sequences by a nearest-neighbor algorithm in which closely related sequences were merged to remove PCR and sequencing errors. To assign V, D and J gene segments, CDR3 sequences were aligned to IMGT reference sequences. For a sequence to be retained, a match of at least six nucleotides was required to both a V gene segment and a J gene segment. Rearrangements were classified as productive when the CDR3 lacked stop codons and remained in frame with V and J, and all other rearrangements were classified as non-productive. Following IMGT convention, CDR3 was defined as the stretch from the second conserved V-encoded cysteine to the conserved J-encoded phenylalanine. In an earlier analysis of around 540 of the donors, sequences lacking an unambiguous match to a single V gene segment were excluded. In an earlier analysis of approximately 610 of the donors, V segments were called functional above 56.7% productive rearrangements and were called segregating when the between-donor standard deviation exceeded 5%. A statistical classification framework was developed to diagnose cytomegalovirus status using the catalog of TCR beta chain sequences. V and J gene assignment, in a later analysis, came from comparing TCR nucleotide sequences with IMGT/GENE-DB human TR gene sequences. In a later analysis, CDR3 sequences and most-parsimonious VDJ recombination scenarios were assigned using the TCRdist pipeline. In a later analysis, each TCR beta chain was defined by its CDR3 amino acid sequence together with its V-gene family, and reads without a unique V-gene family were excluded. A later analysis removed 500 to 600 highly shared, low-generation-probability nucleotide sequences to deal with suspected cross-contamination and a sequencing artifact. For each public chain, a later analysis derived a clonal expansion index from normalized ranks of inferred template counts within each repertoire. A later analysis computed generation probabilities with a VDJ recombination model fitted to out-of-frame rearrangements, and checked the results against IGoR. Hypergeometric tests were used in a later analysis to score TCR-TCR, TCR-HLA and TCR-CMV co-occurrence, with a repertoire-size bias correction applied to the TCR pairs. To estimate false discovery rates, a later analysis permuted the HLA or CMV assignments 20 times. In a later analysis, co-occurring TCRs were grouped using DBSCAN, with TCRdist sequence similarity added in when clustering inside HLA-allele-positive subsets. Repertoires with fewer than 30,000 or more than 120,000 public chains, plus five repertoires with anomalous nucleotide sharing, were excluded from co-occurrence clustering. TCRdb stores this immuneACCESS table with in-frame sequences only. Part of the clones is absent; in the studies checked, under half of the shortfall reflects unresolved V genes, and no reason is known for the rest. V, J and clone size are those of that table, while D and trimming were read from the DNA. The sample table shows a few hundred thousand clones, and around two thirds are seen once. Approximately 2.1% of the sample rests with the top ten.

The clonotype originates from a female donor in good health and CMV-seronegative. The sample consisted of PBMCs. This chain is built from TRBV15 and TRBJ2-5; the central 7 bases match TRBD2. In nucleotides, the sequence is TGTGCCACCAGCAGAACCGGGACTAAGGCCCAAGAGACCCAGTACTTC. This codes for CATSRTGTKAQETQYF.